Sequencing of this TCR beta chain was carried out in a study of blood T cell repertoires in COVID-19 (dated by TCRdb to 2018 to 2021). General notes on the study: Samples from collaborators originated in the United States, Italy and Spain and spanned both the acute and convalescent phases of COVID-19. The prospective study material was composed of cDNA or gDNA derived from T cells, B-cell-depleted T cells, or PBMCs. Subjects who had been exposed to COVID-19, were actively infected with it, or had recovered from it provided the deeply sampled blood TCRbeta repertoires that made up the dataset. The repertoires were made available in a free public database intended to serve as a resource for research on the immune response to SARS-CoV-2. Samples came from the ongoing ImmuneRACE study (first 160 participants) plus 1,254 subjects from 6 global collaborators. Sample metadata almost always included a de-identified subject ID, COVID-19 status, age in years and sex. HLA class I and class II types, where available, came from metadata supplied by the sample provider rather than from assay-based typing.

V lost 0 bases and J lost 4 bases; the stretch between them is 12 bases long. The CDR3 covers 16 residues, taking in both the cysteine and the phenylalanine. Just the 48-base CDR3 DNA is kept, in frame starting at base 1. The germline V gene (reference sequence) specifies PRHDT as CDR1 and FYEKMQ as CDR2. TCRbeta CDR3 regions were amplified from genomic DNA by means of the immunoSEQ Assay, a bias-controlled multiplex PCR. The published analysis was carried out like this. Nucleated cell counts per sample were estimated from amplification of reference gene primers within the assay. To quantify the absolute abundance of each unique TCRbeta CDR3 rearrangement, sequence reads were collapsed and filtered. For each sample, productive Simpson clonality was calculated by taking the square root of Simpson's diversity index across productive rearrangements. TCRdb retrieved this table from immuneACCESS and kept in-frame rearrangements only. Not all clones are present; in checked studies, unresolved V genes account for under half, and no reason is known for the remainder. V, J and clone size are taken as reported in that table, and D and trimming were inferred from the DNA itself. The sample has 54,000 or so clones on record, approximately 89% of them singletons. Of the sample, 3.5% is held by the ten largest clones.

What the research found in general, with its limitations: The amount of clinical and demographic metadata varied by source and participant and was provided uncurated.

Points on this clone: There is no known antigen for this receptor. No quality values exist for individual bases; no much larger clone is one base distant.

Each collaborating institution followed its own protocols to collect whole blood in K2EDTA tubes. For TCRbeta analysis, collaborators shipped samples as frozen whole blood, isolated PBMCs, or DNA extracted from either of those sample types. The chain is assembled from TRBV13 and TRBJ2-2; D gene: possibly TRBD1, on 6 matching bases. The receptor comes from a human donor in a cohort sampled during active COVID-19. What was sequenced was peripheral blood. The CDR3 reads as follows: CASSLGFDRRTGELFF. The sequenced DNA is TGTGCCAGCAGCTTAGGGTTCGACAGGCGCACCGGGGAGCTGTTTTTT. This CDR3, with the reference TRBV13 and TRBJ2-2 proteins standing in past its ends, gives the full variable domain AAGVIQSPRHLIKEKRETATLKCYPIPRHDTVYWYQQGPGQDPQFLISFYEKMQSDKGSIPDRFSAQQFSDYHSELNMSSLELGDSALYFCASSLGFDRRTGELFFGEGSRLTVL.